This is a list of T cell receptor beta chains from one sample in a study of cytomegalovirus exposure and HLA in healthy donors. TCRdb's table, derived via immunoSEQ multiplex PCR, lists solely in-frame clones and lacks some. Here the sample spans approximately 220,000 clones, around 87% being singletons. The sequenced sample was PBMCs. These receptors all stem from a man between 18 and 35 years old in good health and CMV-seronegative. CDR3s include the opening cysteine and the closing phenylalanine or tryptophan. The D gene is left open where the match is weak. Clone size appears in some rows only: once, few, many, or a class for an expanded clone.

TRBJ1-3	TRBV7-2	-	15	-	CASSLVEGSGNTIYF	TGTGCCAGCAGCCTGGTTGAGGGCTCTGGAAACACCATATATTTT
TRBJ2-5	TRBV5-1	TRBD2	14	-	CASSVRGGQETQYF	TGCGCCAGCAGCGTACGGGGGGGCCAAGAGACCCAGTACTTC
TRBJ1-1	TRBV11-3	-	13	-	CASSYDSNTEAFF	TGTGCCAGCAGTTATGACAGTAACACTGAAGCTTTCTTT
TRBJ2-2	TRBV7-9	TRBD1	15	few	CASSLGQTNTGELFF	TGTGCCAGCAGCTTGGGACAGACGAACACCGGGGAGCTGTTTTTT
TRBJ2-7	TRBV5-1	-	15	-	CASSDYSAPSYEQYF	TGCGCCAGCAGCGACTATAGCGCCCCCTCCTACGAGCAGTACTTC
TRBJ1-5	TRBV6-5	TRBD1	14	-	CASRSGTENQPQHF	TGTGCCAGCAGGTCCGGGACAGAGAATCAGCCCCAGCATTTT
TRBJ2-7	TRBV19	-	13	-	CASSITGSYEQYF	TGTGCCAGTAGTATAACAGGGTCCTACGAGCAGTACTTC
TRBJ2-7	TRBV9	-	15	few	CASSVGPRESYEQYF	TGTGCCAGCAGCGTAGGTCCTCGTGAGAGCTACGAGCAGTACTTC
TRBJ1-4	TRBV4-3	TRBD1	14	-	CASSQTGVDEKLFF	TGCGCCAGCAGCCAGACAGGGGTCGATGAAAAACTGTTTTTT
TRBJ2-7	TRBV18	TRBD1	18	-	CASSSPKRDREDRYEQYF	TGTGCCAGCTCATCACCCAAAAGGGACAGGGAAGATCGTTACGAGCAGTACTTC
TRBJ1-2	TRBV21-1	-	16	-	CASSKVGARSSCGYTF	TGTGCCAGCAGCAAGGTAGGGGCCAGGTCATCCTGCGGCTACACCTTC
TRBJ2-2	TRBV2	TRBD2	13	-	CASKIAGTGELFF	TGTGCCAGCAAGATAGCGGGGACCGGGGAGCTGTTTTTT
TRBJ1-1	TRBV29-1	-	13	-	CSAGVRGDTEAFF	TGCAGCGCGGGCGTCCGGGGGGACACTGAAGCTTTCTTT
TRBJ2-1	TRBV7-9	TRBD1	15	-	CASGSGTGVYNEQFF	TGTGCCAGCGGATCCGGGACAGGGGTATACAATGAGCAGTTCTTC
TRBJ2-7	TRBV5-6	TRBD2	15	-	CASSPGLAGTYEQYF	TGTGCCAGCAGCCCGGGACTAGCGGGGACTTACGAGCAGTACTTC
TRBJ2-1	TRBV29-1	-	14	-	CSVPGIGTYNEQFF	TGCAGCGTTCCCGGGATCGGCACCTACAATGAGCAGTTCTTC
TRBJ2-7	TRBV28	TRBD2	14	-	CASSLTGLTGGQYF	TGTGCCAGCAGTTTAACGGGACTAACCGGAGGGCAGTACTTC
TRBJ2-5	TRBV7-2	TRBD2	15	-	CASSLSTSLTETQYF	TGTGCCAGCAGCTTATCGACTAGCCTAACGGAGACCCAGTACTTC
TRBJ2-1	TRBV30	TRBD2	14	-	CAWSAGGGYNEQFF	TGTGCCTGGAGTGCGGGAGGGGGCTACAATGAGCAGTTCTTC
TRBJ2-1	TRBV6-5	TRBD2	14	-	CASTTSGSYNEQFF	TGTGCCAGCACAACTAGCGGATCGTACAATGAGCAGTTCTTC
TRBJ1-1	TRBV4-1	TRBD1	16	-	CASSLQTGVGVTEAFF	TGCGCCAGCAGCCTCCAAACAGGGGTTGGTGTCACTGAAGCTTTCTTT
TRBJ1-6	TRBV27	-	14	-	CASSFWGPLGTLHF	TGTGCCAGCAGTTTTTGGGGCCCTCTCGGAACCCTCCACTTT
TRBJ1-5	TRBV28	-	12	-	CASDSLNQPQHF	TGTGCCAGCGACAGCCTGAATCAGCCCCAGCATTTT
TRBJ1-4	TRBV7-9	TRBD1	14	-	CASSSGQGDEKLFF	TGTGCCAGCAGCTCTGGACAGGGCGATGAAAAACTGTTTTTT
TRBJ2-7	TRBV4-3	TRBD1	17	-	CASSQGTGQGKEGEQYF	TGCGCCAGCAGCCAGGGAACCGGACAGGGAAAAGAAGGCGAGCAGTACTTC
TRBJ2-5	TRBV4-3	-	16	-	CASSQDVVRLQETQYF	TGCGCCAGCAGCCAAGATGTGGTGAGACTCCAAGAGACCCAGTACTTC
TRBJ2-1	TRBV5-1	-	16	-	CASSLTEAGPHNEQFF	TGCGCCAGCAGCTTGACGGAGGCGGGGCCCCACAATGAGCAGTTCTTC
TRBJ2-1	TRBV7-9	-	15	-	CASSLSTGVGRVQFF	TGTGCCAGCAGCCTATCGACAGGAGTAGGGAGGGTGCAGTTCTTC
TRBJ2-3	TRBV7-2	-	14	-	CASSPIPWRDTQYF	TGTGCCAGCAGCCCCATACCCTGGAGGGATACGCAGTATTTT
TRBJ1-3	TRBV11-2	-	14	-	CASSIGPWGNTIYF	TGTGCCAGCAGCATAGGGCCGTGGGGAAACACCATATATTTT
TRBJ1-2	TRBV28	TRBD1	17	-	CASSFTPTGKGNYGYTF	TGTGCCAGCAGTTTTACTCCGACAGGGAAAGGAAACTATGGCTACACCTTC
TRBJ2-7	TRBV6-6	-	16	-	CASSYTPPGPSYEQYF	TGTGCCAGCAGTTACACCCCGCCAGGGCCCTCCTACGAGCAGTACTTC
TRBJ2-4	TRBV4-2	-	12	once	CASSHRGEVQYF	TGTGCCAGCAGCCACAGGGGCGAGGTTCAGTACTTC
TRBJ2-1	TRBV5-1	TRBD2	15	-	CASSFVSGNYNEQFF	TGCGCCAGCAGCTTTGTAAGCGGGAACTACAATGAGCAGTTCTTC
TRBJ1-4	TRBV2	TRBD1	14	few	CASTRQGTNEKLFF	TGTGCCAGCACCAGACAGGGAACTAATGAAAAACTGTTTTTT
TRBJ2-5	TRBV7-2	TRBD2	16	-	CASSPMARGGQETQYF	TGTGCCAGCAGCCCCATGGCTCGGGGGGGCCAAGAGACCCAGTACTTC
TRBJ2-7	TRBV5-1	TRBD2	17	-	CASSLGPERGRSYEQYF	TGCGCCAGCAGCTTGGGTCCGGAGCGGGGGCGATCCTACGAGCAGTACTTC
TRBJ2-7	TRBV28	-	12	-	CASSLSITEQYF	TGTGCCAGCAGTCTGTCGATTACTGAGCAGTACTTC
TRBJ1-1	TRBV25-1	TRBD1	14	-	CASSWTGGNTEAFF	TGTGCCAGCTCTTGGACAGGGGGGAACACTGAAGCTTTCTTT
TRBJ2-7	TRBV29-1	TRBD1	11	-	CSAKDRAEQYF	TGCAGCGCTAAGGACAGGGCCGAGCAGTACTTC
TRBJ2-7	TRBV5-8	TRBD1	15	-	CASSFRDRRFDEQYF	TGTGCCAGCAGCTTCCGGGACAGGCGTTTTGACGAGCAGTACTTC
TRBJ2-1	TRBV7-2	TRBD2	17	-	CASSLGYGAGGYNEQFF	TGTGCCAGCAGCTTAGGCTATGGGGCGGGGGGTTACAATGAGCAGTTCTTC
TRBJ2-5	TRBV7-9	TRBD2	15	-	CASSLVATSGETQYF	TGTGCCAGCAGCTTAGTTGCGACTAGCGGAGAGACCCAGTACTTC
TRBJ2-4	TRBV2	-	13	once	CASSRLDPNIQYF	TGTGCCAGCAGTCGGCTAGACCCAAACATTCAGTACTTC
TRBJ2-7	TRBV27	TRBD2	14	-	CASSWTSGAYEQYF	TGTGCCAGCAGTTGGACTAGCGGGGCTTACGAGCAGTACTTC